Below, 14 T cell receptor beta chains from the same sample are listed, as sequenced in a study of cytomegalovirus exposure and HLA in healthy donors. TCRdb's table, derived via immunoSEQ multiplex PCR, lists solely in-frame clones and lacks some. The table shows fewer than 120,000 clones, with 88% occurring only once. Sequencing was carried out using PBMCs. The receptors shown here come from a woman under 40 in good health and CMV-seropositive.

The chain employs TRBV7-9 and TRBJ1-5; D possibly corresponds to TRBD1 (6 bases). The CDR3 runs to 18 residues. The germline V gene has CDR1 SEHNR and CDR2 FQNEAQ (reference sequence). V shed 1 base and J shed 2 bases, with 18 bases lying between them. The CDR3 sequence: CASSLGGRGARGNQPQHF. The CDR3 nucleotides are TGTGCCAGCAGCTTAGGCGGACGGGGGGCGCGGGGCAATCAGCCCCAGCATTTT.

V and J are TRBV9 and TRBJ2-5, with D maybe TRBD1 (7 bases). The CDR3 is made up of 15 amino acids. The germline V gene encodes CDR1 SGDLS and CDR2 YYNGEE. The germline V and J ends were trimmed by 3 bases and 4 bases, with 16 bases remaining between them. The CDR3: CASSARQGGIETQYF. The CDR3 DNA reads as TGTGCCAGCAGCGCTCGACAGGGAGGAATAGAGACCCAGTACTTC.

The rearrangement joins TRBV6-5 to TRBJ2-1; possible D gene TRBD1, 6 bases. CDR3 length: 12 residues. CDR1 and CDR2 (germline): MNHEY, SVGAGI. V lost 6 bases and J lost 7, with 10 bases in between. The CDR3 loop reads CASSRGGNEQFF. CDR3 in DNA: TGTGCCAGCAGCCGAGGGGGTAATGAGCAGTTCTTC.

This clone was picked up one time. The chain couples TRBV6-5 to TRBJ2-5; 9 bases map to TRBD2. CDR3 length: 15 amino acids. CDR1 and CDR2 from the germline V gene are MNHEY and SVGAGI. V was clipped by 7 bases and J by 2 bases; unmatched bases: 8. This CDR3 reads CASKGGSGGQETQYF. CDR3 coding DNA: TGTGCCAGCAAGGGGGGTAGCGGGGGTCAAGAGACCCAGTACTTC.

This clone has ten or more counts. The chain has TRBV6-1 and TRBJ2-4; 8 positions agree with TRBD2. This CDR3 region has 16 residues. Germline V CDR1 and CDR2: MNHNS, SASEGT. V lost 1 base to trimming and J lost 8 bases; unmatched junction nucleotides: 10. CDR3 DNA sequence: TGTGCCAGCAGTGAAGTGATCGGGGGGGCCACGGACATTCAGTACTTC. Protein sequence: CASSEVIGGATDIQYF.

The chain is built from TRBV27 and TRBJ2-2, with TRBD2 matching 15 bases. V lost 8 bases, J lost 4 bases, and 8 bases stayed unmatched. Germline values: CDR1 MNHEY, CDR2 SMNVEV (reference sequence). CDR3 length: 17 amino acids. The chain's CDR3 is CASGGLAGGHLTGELFF. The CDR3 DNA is TGTGCCAGCGGGGGACTAGCGGGGGGTCATCTCACCGGGGAGCTGTTTTTT.

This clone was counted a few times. In DNA form, the CDR3 reads TGTGCCAGTAAAGCGGAGGGACTGACCTACGAGCAGTACTTC. Its translation is CASKAEGLTYEQYF. The V and J genes are TRBV2 and TRBJ2-7, with a weak D call TRBD2 (6 bases). The V end lost 9 bases, the J end lost 2 bases, and 17 bases lay between the germline ends. There are 14 residues in the CDR3. Germline V lookup: CDR1 SNHLY, CDR2 FYNNEI.

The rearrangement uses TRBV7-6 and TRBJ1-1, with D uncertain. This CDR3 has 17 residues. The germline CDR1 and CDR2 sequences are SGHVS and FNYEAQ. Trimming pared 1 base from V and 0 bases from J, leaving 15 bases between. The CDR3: CASSLDLRGTMNTEAFF. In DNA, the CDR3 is TGTGCCAGCAGCTTAGATCTCAGAGGAACCATGAACACTGAAGCTTTCTTT.

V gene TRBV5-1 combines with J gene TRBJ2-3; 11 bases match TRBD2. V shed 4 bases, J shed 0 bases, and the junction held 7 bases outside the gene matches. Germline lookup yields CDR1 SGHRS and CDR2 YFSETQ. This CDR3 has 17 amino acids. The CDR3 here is CASSEPLAGVSTDTQYF. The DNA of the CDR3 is TGCGCCAGCAGCGAACCACTAGCGGGGGTTAGCACAGATACGCAGTATTTT.

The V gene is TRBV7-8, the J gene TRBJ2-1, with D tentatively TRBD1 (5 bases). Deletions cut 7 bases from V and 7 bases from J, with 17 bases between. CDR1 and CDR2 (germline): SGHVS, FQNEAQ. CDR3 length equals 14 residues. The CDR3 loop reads CASTRPTGINEQFF. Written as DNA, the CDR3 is TGTGCCAGCACCCGCCCCACAGGAATTAATGAGCAGTTCTTC.

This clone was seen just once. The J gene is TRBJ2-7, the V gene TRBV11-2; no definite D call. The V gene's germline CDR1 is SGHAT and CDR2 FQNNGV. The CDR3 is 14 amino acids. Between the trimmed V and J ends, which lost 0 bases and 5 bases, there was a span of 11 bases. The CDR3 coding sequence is TGTGCCAGCAGCTTAGACGTCAGTGAGGACGAGCAGTACTTC. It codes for CASSLDVSEDEQYF.

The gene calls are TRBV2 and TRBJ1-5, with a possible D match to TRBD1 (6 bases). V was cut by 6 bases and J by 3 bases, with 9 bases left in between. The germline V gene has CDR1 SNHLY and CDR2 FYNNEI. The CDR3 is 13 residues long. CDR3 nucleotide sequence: TGTGCCAGCAGCGGACAGTCCAATCAGCCCCAGCATTTT. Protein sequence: CASSGQSNQPQHF.

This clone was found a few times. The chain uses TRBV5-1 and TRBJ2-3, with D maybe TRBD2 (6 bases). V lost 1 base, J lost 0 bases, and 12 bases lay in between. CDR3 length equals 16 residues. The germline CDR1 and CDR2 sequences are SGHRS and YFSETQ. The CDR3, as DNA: TGCGCCAGCAGCTTGATGACGGGGACTAGCACAGATACGCAGTATTTT. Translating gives CASSLMTGTSTDTQYF.

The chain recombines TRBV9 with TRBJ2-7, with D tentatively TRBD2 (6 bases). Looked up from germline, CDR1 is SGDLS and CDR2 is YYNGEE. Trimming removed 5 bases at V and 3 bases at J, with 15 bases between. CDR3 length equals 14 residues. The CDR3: CASRGELAFYEQYF. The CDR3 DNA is TGTGCCAGCAGGGGGGAACTAGCCTTCTACGAGCAGTACTTC.